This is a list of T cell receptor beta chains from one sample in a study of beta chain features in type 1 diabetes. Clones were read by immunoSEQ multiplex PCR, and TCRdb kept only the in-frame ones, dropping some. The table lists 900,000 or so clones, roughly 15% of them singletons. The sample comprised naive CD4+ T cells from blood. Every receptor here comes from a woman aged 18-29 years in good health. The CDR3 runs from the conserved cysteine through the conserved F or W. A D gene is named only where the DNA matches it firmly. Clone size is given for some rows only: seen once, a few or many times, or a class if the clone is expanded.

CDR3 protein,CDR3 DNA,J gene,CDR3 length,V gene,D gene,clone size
CASSPQKGTRQPQHF,TGTGCCAGCTCACCACAGAAAGGGACCCGTCAGCCCCAGCATTTT,TRBJ1-5,15,TRBV18,.,.
CASSLTRQVQYGYTF,TGTGCCAGCAGCTTGACCCGACAGGTCCAATATGGCTACACCTTC,TRBJ1-2,15,TRBV5-5,.,few
CASSQTGGMTDTQYF,TGCGCCAGCAGCCAAACAGGGGGCATGACAGATACGCAGTATTTT,TRBJ2-3,15,TRBV4-3,TRBD1,.
CASSLGGGRALDEQYF,TGCGCCAGCAGCTTGGGAGGCGGGAGGGCCCTCGACGAGCAGTACTTC,TRBJ2-7,16,TRBV5-1,TRBD2,few
CAGGLAGSYNEQFF,TGTGCAGGAGGCCTAGCGGGGAGTTACAATGAGCAGTTCTTC,TRBJ2-1,14,TRBV2,TRBD2,few
CASSYRTSQNEQFF,TGTGCCAGCAGTTACCGGACTAGCCAAAATGAGCAGTTCTTC,TRBJ2-1,14,TRBV6-5,TRBD2,.
CASTASGYEQYF,TGTGCCAGCACAGCCTCGGGGTACGAGCAGTACTTC,TRBJ2-7,12,TRBV28,.,few
CASSPPAPYEQYF,TGTGCCAGCTCACCACCGGCACCATACGAGCAGTACTTC,TRBJ2-7,13,TRBV18,.,.
CASSQSHIGTSLPREYEQFF,TGCGCCAGCAGTCAATCTCATATAGGGACTAGCCTACCAAGGGAGTATGAGCAGTTCTTC,TRBJ2-1,20,TRBV23-1,TRBD2,few
CATSTSDRSPFF,TGTGCCACCTCCACATCGGACAGGAGTCCGTTCTTC,TRBJ2-1,12,TRBV10-3,TRBD1,many
CASSFGSISGNTIYF,TGTGCCAGCAGCTTTGGGTCCATCTCTGGAAACACCATATATTTT,TRBJ1-3,15,TRBV11-2,.,.
CASSSLLGYTGELFF,TGTGCCAGCAGTTCCCTATTAGGGTATACCGGGGAGCTGTTTTTT,TRBJ2-2,15,TRBV27,.,.
CTSSLGDGDTQYF,TGCACCAGCAGCTTGGGCGACGGAGATACGCAGTATTTT,TRBJ2-3,13,TRBV5-1,.,.
CASGRDRTFNEKLFF,TGTGCCAGCGGACGGGACAGGACCTTTAATGAAAAACTGTTTTTT,TRBJ1-4,15,TRBV6-5,TRBD1,few
CSAKSWTGSYEQYF,TGCAGCGCAAAGTCCTGGACCGGCTCCTACGAGCAGTACTTC,TRBJ2-7,14,TRBV29-1,.,.
CASSRTGLNSYEQYF,TGTGCCAGTAGTCGTACCGGACTAAATAGTTACGAGCAGTACTTC,TRBJ2-7,15,TRBV19,.,.
CAISKGTAPGELFF,TGTGCCATCAGTAAAGGGACCGCGCCCGGGGAGCTGTTTTTT,TRBJ2-2,14,TRBV10-3,.,.
CASSDWAGGETQYF,TGTGCCAGCAGTGACTGGGCCGGAGGAGAGACCCAGTACTTC,TRBJ2-5,14,TRBV25-1,.,few
CASSLSRDGASYEQYF,TGTGCCAGCAGTTTATCGCGGGACGGTGCCTCCTACGAGCAGTACTTC,TRBJ2-7,16,TRBV27,.,.
CASSAYNLAGGNDEQFF,TGTGCCAGCAGCGCCTATAATTTAGCGGGAGGAAATGATGAGCAGTTCTTC,TRBJ2-1,17,TRBV7-8,TRBD2,few
CASSVRAGEVHEQFF,TGCGCCAGCAGCGTACGGGCGGGAGAGGTCCATGAGCAGTTCTTC,TRBJ2-1,15,TRBV5-1,TRBD2,few
CASSKLAGRPDTQYF,TGTGCCAGCAGTAAACTAGCGGGAAGACCAGATACGCAGTATTTT,TRBJ2-3,15,TRBV6-5,TRBD2,.
CASSLSTFYTEAFF,TGTGCCAGCAGCTTATCTACCTTCTACACTGAAGCTTTCTTT,TRBJ1-1,14,TRBV11-2,.,.
CASSPSGTEGGEQYF,TGTGCCAGCTCACCATCAGGGACAGAGGGAGGCGAGCAGTACTTC,TRBJ2-7,15,TRBV18,.,few
CASSFRTSSVHGYNEQFF,TGTGCCAGCAGCTTCCGGACTTCAAGTGTCCATGGCTACAATGAGCAGTTCTTC,TRBJ2-1,18,TRBV7-2,.,few
CAINTGNEDTQYF,TGTGCCATCAATACGGGAAACGAAGATACGCAGTATTTT,TRBJ2-3,13,TRBV10-3,.,few
CASSLSMVGGELFF,TGTGCCAGCAGCTTAAGTATGGTGGGCGGGGAGCTGTTTTTT,TRBJ2-2,14,TRBV7-6,.,few
CASSAGTGEQPQHF,TGTGCCAGCAGCGCCGGGACAGGGGAACAGCCCCAGCATTTT,TRBJ1-5,14,TRBV5-4,TRBD1,.